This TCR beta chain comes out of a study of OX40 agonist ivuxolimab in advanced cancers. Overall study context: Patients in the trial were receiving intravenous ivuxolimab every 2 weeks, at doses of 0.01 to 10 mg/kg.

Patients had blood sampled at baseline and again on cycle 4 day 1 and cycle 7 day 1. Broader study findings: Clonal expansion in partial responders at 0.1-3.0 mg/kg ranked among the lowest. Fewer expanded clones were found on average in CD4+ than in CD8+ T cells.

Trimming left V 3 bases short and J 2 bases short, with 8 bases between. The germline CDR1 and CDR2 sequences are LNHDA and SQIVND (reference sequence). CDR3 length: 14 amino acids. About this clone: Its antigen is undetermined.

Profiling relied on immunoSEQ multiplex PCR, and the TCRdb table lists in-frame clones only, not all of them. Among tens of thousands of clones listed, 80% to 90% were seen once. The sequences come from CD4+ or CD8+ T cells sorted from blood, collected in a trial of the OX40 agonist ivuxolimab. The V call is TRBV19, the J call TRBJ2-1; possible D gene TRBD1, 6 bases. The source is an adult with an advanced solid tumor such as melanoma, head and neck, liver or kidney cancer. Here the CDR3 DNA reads TGTGCCAGTAGTATGGGGGACACCTACAATGAGCAGTTCTTC. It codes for CASSMGDTYNEQFF.